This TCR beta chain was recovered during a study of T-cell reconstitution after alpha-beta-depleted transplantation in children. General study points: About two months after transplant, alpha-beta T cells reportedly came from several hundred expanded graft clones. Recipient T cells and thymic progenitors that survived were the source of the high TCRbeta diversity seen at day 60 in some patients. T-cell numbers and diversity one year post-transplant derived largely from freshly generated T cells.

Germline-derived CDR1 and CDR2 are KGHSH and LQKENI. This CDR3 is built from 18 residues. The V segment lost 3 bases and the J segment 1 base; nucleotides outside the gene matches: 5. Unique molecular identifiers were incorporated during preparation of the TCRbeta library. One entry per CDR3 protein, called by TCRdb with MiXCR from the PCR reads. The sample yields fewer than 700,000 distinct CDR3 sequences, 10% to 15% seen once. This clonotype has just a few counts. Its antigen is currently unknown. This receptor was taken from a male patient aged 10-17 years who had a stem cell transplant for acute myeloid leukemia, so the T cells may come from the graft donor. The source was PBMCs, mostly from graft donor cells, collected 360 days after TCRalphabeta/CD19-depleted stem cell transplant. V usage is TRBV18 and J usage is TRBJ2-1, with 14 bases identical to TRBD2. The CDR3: CASSPTGTSGSSYNEQFF. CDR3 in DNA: TGTGCCAGCTCACCCACCGGGACTAGCGGGAGTTCCTACAATGAGCAGTTCTTC.